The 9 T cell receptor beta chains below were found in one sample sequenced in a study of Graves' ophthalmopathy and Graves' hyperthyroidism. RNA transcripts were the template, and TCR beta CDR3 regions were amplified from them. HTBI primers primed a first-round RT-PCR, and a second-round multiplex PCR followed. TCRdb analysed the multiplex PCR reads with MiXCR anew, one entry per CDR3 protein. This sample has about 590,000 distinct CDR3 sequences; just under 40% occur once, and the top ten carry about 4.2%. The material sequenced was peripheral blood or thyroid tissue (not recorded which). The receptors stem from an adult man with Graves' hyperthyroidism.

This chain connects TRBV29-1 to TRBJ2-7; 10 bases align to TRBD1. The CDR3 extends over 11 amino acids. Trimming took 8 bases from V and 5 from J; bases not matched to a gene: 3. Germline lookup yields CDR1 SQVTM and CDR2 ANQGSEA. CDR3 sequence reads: CSLGTGDEQYF. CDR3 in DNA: TGCAGCTTAGGGACAGGGGACGAGCAGTACTTC.

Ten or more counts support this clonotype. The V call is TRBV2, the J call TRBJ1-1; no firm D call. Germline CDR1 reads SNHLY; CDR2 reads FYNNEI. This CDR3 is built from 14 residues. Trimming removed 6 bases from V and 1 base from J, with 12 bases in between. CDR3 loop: CASRGYDGNTEAFF. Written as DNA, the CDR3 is TGTGCCAGCAGAGGCTACGACGGGAACACTGAAGCTTTCTTT.

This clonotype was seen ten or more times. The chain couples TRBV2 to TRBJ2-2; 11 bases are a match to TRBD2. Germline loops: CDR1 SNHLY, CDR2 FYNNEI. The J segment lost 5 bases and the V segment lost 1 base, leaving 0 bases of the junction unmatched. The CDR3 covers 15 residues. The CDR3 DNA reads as TGTGCCAGCAGTGAAGGACTAGCGGGGACCGGGGAGCTGTTTTTT. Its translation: CASSEGLAGTGELFF. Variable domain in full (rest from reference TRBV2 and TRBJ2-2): EPEVTQTPSHQVTQMGQEVILRCVPISNHLYFYWYRQILGQKVEFLVSFYNNEISEKSEIFDDQFSVERPDGSNFTLKIRSTKLEDSAMYFCASSEGLAGTGELFFGEGSRLTVL.

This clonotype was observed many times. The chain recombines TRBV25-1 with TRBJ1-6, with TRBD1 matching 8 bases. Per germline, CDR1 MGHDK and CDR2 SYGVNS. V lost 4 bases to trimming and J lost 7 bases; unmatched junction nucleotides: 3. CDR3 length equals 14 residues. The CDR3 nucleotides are TGTGCCAGCAGTGTGACAGGGGAAAATTCACCCCTCCACTTT. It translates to CASSVTGENSPLHF.

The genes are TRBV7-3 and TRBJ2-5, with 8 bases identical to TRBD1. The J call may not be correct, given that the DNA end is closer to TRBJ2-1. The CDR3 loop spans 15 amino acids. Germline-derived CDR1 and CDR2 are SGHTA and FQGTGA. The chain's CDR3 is CASSLIGQGGNEQFF. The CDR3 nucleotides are TGTGCCAGCAGCTTGATCGGACAGGGTGGGAATGAGCAGTTCTTC.

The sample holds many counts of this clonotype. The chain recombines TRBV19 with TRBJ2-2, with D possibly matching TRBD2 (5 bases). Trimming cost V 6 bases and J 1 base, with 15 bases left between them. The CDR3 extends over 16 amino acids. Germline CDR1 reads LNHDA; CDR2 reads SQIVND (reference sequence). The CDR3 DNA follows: TGTGCCAGTAGCGATCTAGCCATCGTGAACACCGGGGAGCTGTTTTTT. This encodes CASSDLAIVNTGELFF.

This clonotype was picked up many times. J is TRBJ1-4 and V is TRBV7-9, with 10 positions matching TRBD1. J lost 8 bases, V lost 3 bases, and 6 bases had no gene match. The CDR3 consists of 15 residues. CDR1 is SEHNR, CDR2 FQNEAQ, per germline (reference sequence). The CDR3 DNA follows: TGTGCCAGCAGCTTCCGAGGGGGACAGGGGGAAAAACTGTTTTTT. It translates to CASSFRGGQGEKLFF.

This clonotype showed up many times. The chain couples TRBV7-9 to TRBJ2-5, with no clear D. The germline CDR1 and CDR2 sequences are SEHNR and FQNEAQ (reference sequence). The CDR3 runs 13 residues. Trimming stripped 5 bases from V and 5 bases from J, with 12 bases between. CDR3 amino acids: CASSPVGDETQYF. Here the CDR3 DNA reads TGTGCCAGCAGCCCGGTAGGCGACGAGACCCAGTACTTC.

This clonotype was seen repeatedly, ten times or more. This CDR3 reads CSALRTGPYEQYF. The CDR3 region has the DNA TGCAGTGCCCTTCGGACAGGGCCCTACGAGCAGTACTTC. This chain connects TRBV20-1 to TRBJ2-7, with TRBD1 matching over 8 bases. V lost 6 bases and J lost 2; bases outside the gene matches: 6. The V gene's germline CDR1 is DFQATT and CDR2 SNEGSKA (reference sequence). CDR3 length equals 13 residues.